The clone carrying this T cell receptor (beta chain) is medium-sized. Looked up from germline, CDR1 is DFQATT and CDR2 is SNEGSKA (reference sequence). CDR3 size: 13 residues. Deletions cut 2 bases from V and 5 bases from J, with 13 bases between. TCR beta VDJ and CDR3 profiling used genomic DNA as template. TCRdb re-derived calls from the reads in MiXCR, one entry per CDR3 protein. The data contain over 40,000 distinct CDR3 sequences, about 78% of them singletons. The data were taken from a study of CD8+CD57+ T cells in acquired aplastic anemia. As for the study in general: Sorted CD4+ and CD8+ cells yielded around 3.2 ug of DNA on average. Among healthy donors, CD4+ cells averaged roughly 9.9 million reads.

The chain carries TRBV20-1 and TRBJ2-7; D possibly corresponds to TRBD1 (6 bases). This TCR was recovered from a human donor in good health, serving as a control. The sequencing input was sorted CD4+, CD8+, or CD8+CD57+ T cells (not recorded which) from PBMCs. The CDR3, as DNA: TGCAGTGCTAGACCCACAGGGCTCCACGAGCAGTACTTC. Encoded protein: CSARPTGLHEQYF.